The present TCR beta chain was sequenced within a study of identical twins. The study's findings and limits: Weaker excess twin sharing was observed in beta out-of-frame sequences. Insertions were reduced in abundant cord blood beta clonotypes but not in memory repertoires.

The CDR3 loop spans 14 amino acids. The V end lost 3 bases, the J end lost 1 base, and 6 bases lay between the germline ends. Per the germline V gene, CDR1 is WNHNN and CDR2 is SYGVQD (reference sequence). Template switching created a universal primer site, and the cDNA included unique molecular identifiers. MiXCR, run by TCRdb on the 5' RACE reads, gives a single entry per CDR3 protein. Here the sample spans around 530,000 distinct CDR3 sequences, 15% being singletons. Only healthy Caucasians were enrolled as donors. This clonotype was detected only a few times. Its antigen is as yet unknown. The same sample was also used in a study of yellow fever vaccine responses in identical twins.

Sequencing input: CD4+ T cells sorted from blood. The genes are TRBV10-1 and TRBJ2-2, with D uncertain. The sequence was collected from a woman aged 18-29 years in good health. This CDR3 reads CASSDSGNTGELFF. CDR3 coding DNA: TGCGCCAGCAGTGATTCTGGGAACACCGGGGAGCTGTTTTTT.